The 25 T cell receptor beta chains below come from one sample, sequenced in a study of cytomegalovirus exposure and HLA in healthy donors. Produced via immunoSEQ multiplex PCR; TCRdb's table is partial and in-frame only. The sample shows 200,000 to 250,000 clones, about nine tenths of them seen only once. The source material was PBMCs. The receptors stem from a young woman in good health and CMV-seropositive.

V usage is TRBV7-9 and J usage is TRBJ2-3, with 8 bases lining up with TRBD1. With V trimmed by 5 bases and J by 5 bases, 6 bases remained unmatched. The CDR3 has 14 amino acids. From germline, CDR1 is SEHNR and CDR2 FQNEAQ (reference sequence). In nucleotides, the CDR3 is TGTGCCAGCAGCCCAGGACAGGGCCTAGATACGCAGTATTTT. Protein product: CASSPGQGLDTQYF.

Only one count was recorded for this clone. The chain employs TRBV30 and TRBJ2-7, with D unclear. From germline, CDR1 is GTSNPN and CDR2 SVGIG (reference sequence). The CDR3 runs to 11 residues. Between the trimmed V and J ends, which lost 2 bases and 4 bases, there was a span of 6 bases. The CDR3 DNA follows: TGTGCCTGGAGTCCCGCGTACGAGCAGTACTTC. Its translation is CAWSPAYEQYF.

Regarding this clone: The sample holds other DNA sequences that translate to the same CDR3. The chain links TRBV6-5 to TRBJ1-5; no definite D call. This CDR3 comprises 13 residues. V shed 8 bases and J shed 5 bases, with 13 bases lying between them. The germline V gene has CDR1 MNHEY and CDR2 SVGAGI. The CDR3 here is CASSRGRDQPQHF. The CDR3 coding sequence is TGTGCCAGCTCCAGAGGGAGGGATCAGCCCCAGCATTTT.

The rearrangement links TRBV28 to TRBJ1-4, with a weak D call TRBD1 (6 bases). The CDR3 runs 15 residues. Germline V gene data show CDR1 as MDHEN and CDR2 as SYDVKM. The V and J ends lost 4 bases and 8 bases respectively, with 17 bases between them. The CDR3 coding sequence is TGTGCCAGCAGTTGGGGGCCTGGGGCGGAGGAAAAACTGTTTTTT. The encoded protein is CASSWGPGAEEKLFF.

A few counts support this clone. Compared with germline, one end of the junction differs, possibly owing to a read error. The chain is built from TRBV27 and TRBJ1-4; the D gene is possibly TRBD1 (5 bases). The CDR3 has 12 residues. Germline V gene lookup returns CDR1 MNHEY and CDR2 SMNVEV (reference sequence). CDR3 coding DNA: TGTGCCAGCAGTTTATCTTCAGGTTGCGGGGCGTTT. It translates to CASSLSSGCGAF.

The V call is TRBV9, the J call TRBJ1-5, with 10 nucleotides matching TRBD1. The CDR3 totals 16 residues. Germline V gene sequence: CDR1 SGDLS, CDR2 YYNGEE. Germline trimming cut 0 bases from V and 6 bases from J; bases unmatched to any gene: 6. The DNA of the CDR3 is TGTGCCAGCAGCGTAGGGGGACAGGGGTTGGGTCAGCCCCAGCATTTT. This translates into CASSVGGQGLGQPQHF.

V gene TRBV27 combines with J gene TRBJ1-4; D might be TRBD1 (5 bases). Germline V gene lookup returns CDR1 MNHEY and CDR2 SMNVEV (reference sequence). V lost 5 bases, J lost 8 bases, and 15 bases lay in between. This CDR3 is built from 14 residues. CDR3 sequence: CASSIGTRGEKLFF. CDR3 DNA sequence: TGTGCCAGCAGTATCGGGACTCGGGGGGAAAAACTGTTTTTT.

The chain recombines TRBV4-1 with TRBJ2-7; the D gene is possibly TRBD2 (6 bases). The germline V gene has CDR1 MGHRA and CDR2 YSYEKL. CDR3 length: 15 amino acids. Trimming stripped 4 bases from V and 2 bases from J, with 15 bases between. Here the CDR3 reads CASSLHGGTPYEQYF. In DNA form, the CDR3 reads TGCGCCAGCAGCCTCCACGGCGGGACTCCCTACGAGCAGTACTTC.

The chain recombines TRBV5-6 with TRBJ1-5; no definite D call. Germline V CDR1 and CDR2: SGHDT, YYEEEE. The CDR3 runs to 14 residues. Trimming took off 0 bases at V and 6 bases at J, with 10 bases between the two ends. The CDR3: CASSLGVAGQPQHF. The DNA for the CDR3 is TGTGCCAGCAGCTTGGGAGTGGCGGGTCAGCCCCAGCATTTT.

The V gene is TRBV7-8, the J gene TRBJ1-2; 8 bases match TRBD1. Germline V CDR1 and CDR2: SGHVS, FQNEAQ. V shed 5 bases, J shed 6 bases, and the junction held 14 bases outside the gene matches. The CDR3 loop spans 16 amino acids. The chain's CDR3 is CASSVGQGWRFDGYTF. The CDR3 DNA sequence: TGTGCCAGCAGCGTAGGACAGGGTTGGAGGTTTGATGGCTACACCTTC.

V usage is TRBV5-1 and J usage is TRBJ2-3; D perhaps matches TRBD1 (5 bases). This CDR3 contains 16 residues. The germline V and J ends were trimmed by 1 base and 4 bases, with 16 bases remaining between them. Germline CDR1 is SGHRS and CDR2 is YFSETQ. The CDR3 coding sequence is TGCGCCAGCAGCTTGACGGTACCAGGGCTTTCAGATACGCAGTATTTT. Translated: CASSLTVPGLSDTQYF.

The sample holds one count of this clone. This chain uses TRBV2 with TRBJ2-5; tentative D call: TRBD1 (5 bases). Germline V gene data show CDR1 as SNHLY and CDR2 as FYNNEI. Between the trimmed V and J ends, which lost 5 bases and 4 bases, there was a span of 11 bases. This CDR3 has 13 amino acids. The CDR3 DNA reads as TGTGCCAGCAGTATTCTCAGGGTAGAGACCCAGTACTTC. This encodes CASSILRVETQYF. Complete variable domain (other parts from reference TRBV2 and TRBJ2-5): EPEVTQTPSHQVTQMGQEVILRCVPISNHLYFYWYRQILGQKVEFLVSFYNNEISEKSEIFDDQFSVERPDGSNFTLKIRSTKLEDSAMYFCASSILRVETQYFGPGTRLLVL.

The chain joins TRBV4-1 to TRBJ1-1; no clear D gene. This CDR3 region has 13 residues. The germline V gene has CDR1 MGHRA and CDR2 YSYEKL. V lost 0 bases to trimming and J lost 6 bases, with 8 bases between them. As DNA, the CDR3 is TGCGCCAGCAGCCAAGATGAAGGAGCTGAAGCTTTCTTT. Translation: CASSQDEGAEAFF.

This sequence joins TRBV10-3 and TRBJ2-7; 9 bases align to TRBD1. This CDR3 has 12 amino acids. Germline assignment: CDR1 ENHRY and CDR2 SYGVKD. V gave up 3 bases and J gave up 12 bases; unmatched junction bases: 6. The CDR3 spells CAISDGTGQGYF. DNA of the CDR3: TGTGCCATCAGTGACGGGACAGGGCAAGGGTACTTC.

V usage is TRBV5-1 and J usage is TRBJ2-7, with TRBD2 matching 8 bases. Looked up from germline, CDR1 is SGHRS and CDR2 is YFSETQ. The CDR3 length is 14 residues. V was clipped by 6 bases and J by 2 bases; unmatched bases: 7. CDR3 sequence reads: CASTHAGGTYEQYF. The CDR3 DNA reads TGCGCCAGCACCCACGCGGGAGGTACCTACGAGCAGTACTTC.

The chain combines TRBV28 with TRBJ2-1, with 7 bases fitting TRBD2. The CDR3 sequence is 15 residues long. Trimming cost V 5 bases and J 0 bases; bases outside gene matches: 4. From germline, CDR1 is MDHEN and CDR2 SYDVKM. CDR3: CASSPSGNSYNEQFF. Here the CDR3 DNA reads TGTGCCAGCAGTCCCAGCGGGAACTCCTACAATGAGCAGTTCTTC.

The V gene is TRBV5-1, the J gene TRBJ1-4, with D possibly TRBD1 on 5 matching bases. This CDR3 spans 15 amino acids. Germline assignment: CDR1 SGHRS and CDR2 YFSETQ. Trimming took off 0 bases at V and 8 bases at J, with 14 bases between the two ends. The CDR3 loop is CASSLDPGMTEKLFF. The CDR3 DNA sequence: TGCGCCAGCAGCTTGGATCCAGGGATGACCGAAAAACTGTTTTTT. The entire variable domain, with the rest obtained from reference TRBV5-1 and TRBJ1-4, is as follows: KAGVTQTPRYLIKTRGQQVTLSCSPISGHRSVSWYQQTPGQGLQFLFEYFSETQRNKGNFPGRFSGRQFSNSRSEMNVSTLELGDSALYLCASSLDPGMTEKLFFGSGTQLSVL.

The chain links TRBV27 to TRBJ2-7; TRBD1 matches at 8 bases. The CDR3 is made up of 15 amino acids. The V gene end was trimmed by 4 bases and the J gene end by 1 base; junction bases not matched to a gene: 6. The germline V gene encodes CDR1 MNHEY and CDR2 SMNVEV (reference sequence). The CDR3 region has the DNA TGTGCCAGCAGTTCCTCCGGGACAGGATCCTACGAGCAGTACTTC. It yields the protein CASSSSGTGSYEQYF.

J is TRBJ2-1 and V is TRBV27, with 8 nucleotides matching TRBD2. Per germline, CDR1 MNHEY and CDR2 SMNVEV (reference sequence). The CDR3 has 16 residues. Losses at the gene ends were 3 bases for V and 5 bases for J; bases not matched to a gene: 9. Here the CDR3 reads CASSFLAGFVDNEQFF. The CDR3 nucleotides are TGTGCCAGCAGTTTCTTAGCGGGATTCGTCGACAATGAGCAGTTCTTC.

The chain recombines TRBV15 with TRBJ1-1; 7 positions match TRBD1. The V and J ends lost 0 bases and 3 bases, in that order; junction bases with no gene match: 4. The CDR3 loop spans 15 amino acids. From germline, CDR1 is LNHNV and CDR2 YYDKDF (reference sequence). The CDR3 DNA follows: TGTGCCACCAGCAGAGATGAGGGACAGCACACTGAAGCTTTCTTT. It yields the protein CATSRDEGQHTEAFF. Combining the CDR3 with reference TRBV15 and TRBJ1-1 gives the whole variable domain DAMVIQNPRYQVTQFGKPVTLSCSQTLNHNVMYWYQQKSSQAPKLLFHYYDKDFNNEADTPDNFQSRRPNTSFCFLDIRSPGLGDTAMYLCATSRDEGQHTEAFFGQGTRLTVV.

J is TRBJ2-7 and V is TRBV9; a possible D gene is TRBD1 (9 bases). Germline V gene lookup returns CDR1 SGDLS and CDR2 YYNGEE. V lost 3 bases, J lost 7 bases, and 32 bases lay in between. The CDR3 sequence is 19 residues long. CDR3 DNA: TGTGCCAGCAGCGCGGGGGGGGGACAGGGAAGTGAAGGGGTCGGAGAGCAGTACTTC. Translating gives CASSAGGGQGSEGVGEQYF.

This chain's CDR3 is CATGHRNTEAFF. The CDR3 coding sequence is TGTGCCACCGGCCACAGGAACACTGAAGCTTTCTTT. The V and J genes are TRBV15 and TRBJ1-1; D uncertain. The CDR3 length is 12 residues. CDR1 is LNHNV and CDR2 is YYDKDF in the germline V gene (reference sequence). The ends were cut back, 8 bases at V and 1 base at J, with 8 bases in the middle.

The V gene is TRBV6-5, the J gene TRBJ1-1; 7 bases agree with TRBD1. In germline, CDR1 is MNHEY, CDR2 SVGAGI. V shed 6 bases and J 4 bases; nucleotides not matched to a gene: 8. The CDR3 is made up of 14 amino acids. CDR3 sequence (DNA): TGTGCCAGCAGCCCCAGAGGGGGCCTCACTGAAGCTTTCTTT. It is translated as CASSPRGGLTEAFF.

CDR3 protein: CASSLGRGGVTEAFF. CDR3 nucleotides: TGTGCCAGCAGCTTGGGACGCGGGGGGGTAACTGAAGCTTTCTTT. The rearrangement links TRBV13 to TRBJ1-1, with D maybe TRBD1 (5 bases). V lost 3 bases, J lost 5 bases, and 16 bases lay in between. The CDR3 consists of 15 residues. Germline V CDR1 and CDR2: PRHDT, FYEKMQ (reference sequence).

V is TRBV7-6 and J is TRBJ2-2; TRBD1 matches 9 bases. Trimming cost V 5 bases and J 6 bases; bases outside gene matches: 10. The CDR3 extends over 16 amino acids. Germline lookup yields CDR1 SGHVS and CDR2 FNYEAQ. The CDR3 is CASSDLTGGGSGELFF. Written as DNA, the CDR3 is TGTGCCAGCAGCGACCTCACAGGGGGCGGGTCCGGGGAGCTGTTTTTT.